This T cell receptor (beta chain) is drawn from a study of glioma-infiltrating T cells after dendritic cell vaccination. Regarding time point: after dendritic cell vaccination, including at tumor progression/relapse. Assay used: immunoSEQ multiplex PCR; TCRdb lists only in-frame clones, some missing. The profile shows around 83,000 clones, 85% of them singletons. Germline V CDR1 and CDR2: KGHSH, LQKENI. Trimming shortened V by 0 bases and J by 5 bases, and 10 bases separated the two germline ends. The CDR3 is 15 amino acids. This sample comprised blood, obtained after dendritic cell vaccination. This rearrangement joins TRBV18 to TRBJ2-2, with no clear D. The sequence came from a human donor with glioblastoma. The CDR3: CASSPPTAGTGELFF. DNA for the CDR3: TGTGCCAGCTCACCACCTACGGCCGGGACCGGGGAGCTGTTTTTT.